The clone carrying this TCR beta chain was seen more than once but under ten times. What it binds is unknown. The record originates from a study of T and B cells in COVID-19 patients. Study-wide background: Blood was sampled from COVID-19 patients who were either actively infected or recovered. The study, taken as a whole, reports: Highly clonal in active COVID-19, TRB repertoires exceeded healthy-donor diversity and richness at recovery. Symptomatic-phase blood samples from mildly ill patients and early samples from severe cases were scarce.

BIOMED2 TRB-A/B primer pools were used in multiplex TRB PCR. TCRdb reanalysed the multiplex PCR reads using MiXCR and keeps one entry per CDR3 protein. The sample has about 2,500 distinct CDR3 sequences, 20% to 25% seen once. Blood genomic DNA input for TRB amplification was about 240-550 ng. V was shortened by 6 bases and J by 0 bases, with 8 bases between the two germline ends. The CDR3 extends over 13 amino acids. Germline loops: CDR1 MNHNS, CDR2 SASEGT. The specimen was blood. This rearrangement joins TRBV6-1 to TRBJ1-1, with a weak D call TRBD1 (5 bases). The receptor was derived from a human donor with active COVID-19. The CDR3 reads CASSGQLNTEAFF. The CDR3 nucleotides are TGTGCCAGCAGCGGACAATTGAACACTGAAGCTTTCTTT.